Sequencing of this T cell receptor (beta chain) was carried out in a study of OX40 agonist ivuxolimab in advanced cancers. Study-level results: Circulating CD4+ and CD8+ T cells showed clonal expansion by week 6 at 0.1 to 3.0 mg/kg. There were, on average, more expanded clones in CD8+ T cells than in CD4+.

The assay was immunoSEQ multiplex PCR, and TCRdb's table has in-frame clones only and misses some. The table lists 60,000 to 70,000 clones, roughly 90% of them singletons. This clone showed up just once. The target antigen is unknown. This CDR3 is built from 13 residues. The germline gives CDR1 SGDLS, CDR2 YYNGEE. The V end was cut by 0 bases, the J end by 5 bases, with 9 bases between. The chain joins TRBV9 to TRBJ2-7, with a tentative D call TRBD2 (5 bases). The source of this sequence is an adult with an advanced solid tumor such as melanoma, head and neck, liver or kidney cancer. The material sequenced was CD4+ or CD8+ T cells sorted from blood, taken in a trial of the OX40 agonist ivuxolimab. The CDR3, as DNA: TGTGCCAGCAGCGTAGGTCGGGGTAACGAGCAGTACTTC. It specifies CASSVGRGNEQYF.